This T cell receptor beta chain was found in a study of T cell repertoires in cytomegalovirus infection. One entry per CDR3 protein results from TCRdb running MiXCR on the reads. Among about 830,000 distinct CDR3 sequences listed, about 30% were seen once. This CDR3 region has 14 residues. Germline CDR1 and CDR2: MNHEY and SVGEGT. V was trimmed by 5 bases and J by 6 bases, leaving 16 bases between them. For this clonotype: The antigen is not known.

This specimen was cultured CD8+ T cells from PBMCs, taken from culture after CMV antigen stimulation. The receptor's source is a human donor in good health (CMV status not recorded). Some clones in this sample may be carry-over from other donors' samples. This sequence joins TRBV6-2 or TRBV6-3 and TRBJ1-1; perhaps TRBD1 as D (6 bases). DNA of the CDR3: TGTGCCAGCAGTCGATGGGAGGGGGACCCTGAAGCTTTCTTT. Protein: CASSRWEGDPEAFF.